This T cell receptor beta chain was sequenced during a study of blood T cell repertoires in COVID-19. The overall study: Sites across the United States, Italy and Spain contributed samples from acute and convalescent COVID-19. Sources were T cells, B-cell-depleted T cells, or PBMCs; the material itself was cDNA or gDNA.

V shed 4 bases and J shed 1 base, with 10 bases lying between them. The CDR3 totals 14 residues. Germline assignment: CDR1 MNHEY and CDR2 SMNVEV (reference sequence). The table lists this clone with a count of one. Per the authors' pipeline: Estimation of nucleated cell counts relied on the amplification of reference gene primers. Data came from immunoSEQ multiplex PCR; TCRdb stores just in-frame clones and leaves some out. D and trimming come from the DNA, and the V and J calls and clone size come from that table. The data hold around 130,000 clones, with over 75% observed a single time. The sample was peripheral blood. The sequence came from a man in his forties with active or convalescent COVID-19. The chain is built from TRBV27 and TRBJ2-5; D possibly corresponds to TRBD2 (5 bases). CDR3 protein: CASSSGVRQETQYF. CDR3 DNA sequence: TGTGCCAGCAGTTCCGGGGTGCGCCAAGAGACCCAGTACTTC.